These T cell receptor beta chains were read from a single sample in a study of shared clonotypes between healthy human individuals. Data came from immunoSEQ multiplex PCR; TCRdb stores just in-frame clones and leaves some out. The sample gives approximately 2.1 million clones, 90% to 95% of which show up once; about 0.39% is in the top ten. The sequenced sample consisted of naive CD4+ T cells from PBMCs. The receptor source for this set is a young man in good health. Some clones in this sample may be carry-over from other donors' samples. CDR3s leave out the opening cysteine and the closing phenylalanine or tryptophan.

v_call	cdr3_aa
TRBV5-1	ASRYSKPLGTGELF
TRBV7-2	ASSLGGTLTEAF
TRBV6-1	ASSEATGNQPQH
TRBV7-9	ASSWGGPLGQPYNEQF
TRBV28	ASSQIGTGGHEQY
TRBV27	ASTPHPAAYGYT
TRBV7-2	ASSLAQWAQY
TRBV7-2	ASSLVWTQETQY
TRBV10-3	AIARGLQGDTQY
TRBV6-6	ASSNSAAPYEQY
TRBV5-1	ASSSGGETNYGYT
TRBV5-6	ASSPFPDEQF
TRBV6-5	ASRNRQGRSGYT
TRBV6-7	ASSYRTRELYEQY
TRBV28	ASTVRETQY
TRBV28	ASSLNQPQH
TRBV28	ASSGTADAGELF
TRBV6-5	ASSYDTNLSYEQY
TRBV9	ASSGSSPGTGSGELF
TRBV28	ASRLGGKPEAF
TRBV6-6	ASTETGNTEAF
TRBV7-2	ASSPKDRGYQPQH
TRBV4-1	ASSQGGQGIYEQY
TRBV5-8	ASSLPRGTGELF
TRBV6-4	ASSDSNWSGPPSCEQY
TRBV5-5	ASSFPSGRAHEQF
TRBV29-1	SVPNPNRGFDTGELF
TRBV5-5	ASSLTASWQKDQPQH
TRBV5-4	ASSLSLAGGNEQF
TRBV15	ATSRERDFGYT